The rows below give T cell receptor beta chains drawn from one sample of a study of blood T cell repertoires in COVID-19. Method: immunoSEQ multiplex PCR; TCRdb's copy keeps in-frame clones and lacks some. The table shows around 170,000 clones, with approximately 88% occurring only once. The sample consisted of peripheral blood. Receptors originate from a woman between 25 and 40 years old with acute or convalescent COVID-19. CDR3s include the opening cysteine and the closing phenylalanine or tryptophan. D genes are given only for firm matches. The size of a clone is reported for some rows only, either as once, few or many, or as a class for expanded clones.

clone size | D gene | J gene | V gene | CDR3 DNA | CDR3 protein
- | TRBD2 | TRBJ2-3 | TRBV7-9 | TGTGCCAGCAGTTTTAACTCGGGAGGGCACGATACGCAGTATTTT | CASSFNSGGHDTQYF
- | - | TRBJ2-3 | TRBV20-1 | TGCAGTGCTAGTTTCCGGCGGGACTTCACAGATACGCAGTATTTT | CSASFRRDFTDTQYF
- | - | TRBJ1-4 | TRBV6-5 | TGTGCCAGCAGGGACTTTAGCGGGGAAAAACTGTTTTTT | CASRDFSGEKLFF
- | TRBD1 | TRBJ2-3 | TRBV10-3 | TGTGCCATCAGGACAGGGGGCTCTGCAGATACGCAGTATTTT | CAIRTGGSADTQYF
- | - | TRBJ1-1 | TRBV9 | TGTGCCAGCAGCGCCCAGGGAGGGGCGAACACTGAAGCTTTCTTT | CASSAQGGANTEAFF
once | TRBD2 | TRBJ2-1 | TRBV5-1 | TGCGCCAGCAGCCCCCCGGGACTAGCGGGAGAAAAAAACAATGAGCAGTTCTTC | CASSPPGLAGEKNNEQFF
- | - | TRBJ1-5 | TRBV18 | TGTGCCAGCTCACCACTTGGGGGGAAAGATCAGCCCCAGCATTTT | CASSPLGGKDQPQHF
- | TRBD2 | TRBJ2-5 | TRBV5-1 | TGCGCCAGCAGCGGCGGGGGGGCGGAGGAGACCCAGTACTTC | CASSGGGAEETQYF
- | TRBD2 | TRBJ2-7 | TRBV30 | TGTGCCTGGAGTGTTAGTAAGATGGGACTAGCTGCAAAAGTGTACGAGCAGTACTTC | CAWSVSKMGLAAKVYEQYF
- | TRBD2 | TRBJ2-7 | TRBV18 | TGTGCCAGCTCAAATAGCGGGATGGGCTCCTACGAGCAGTACTTC | CASSNSGMGSYEQYF
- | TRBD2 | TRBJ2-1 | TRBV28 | TGTGCCAGCAGTACCGGGACTAGCGGTTACAATGAGCAGTTCTTC | CASSTGTSGYNEQFF
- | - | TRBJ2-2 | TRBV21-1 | TGTGCCAGCAGCCCGACTCCCAAGGTAATGGACGGGGAGCTGTTTTTT | CASSPTPKVMDGELFF
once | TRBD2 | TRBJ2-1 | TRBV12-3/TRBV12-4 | TGTGCCAGCAGTCGAGCGGGGTACAATGAGCAGTTCTTC | CASSRAGYNEQFF
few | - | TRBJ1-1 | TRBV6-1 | TGTGCCAGCAGTGACGGGTTTTGGGCTGAAGCTTTCTTT | CASSDGFWAEAFF
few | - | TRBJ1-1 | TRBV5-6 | TGTGCCAGCAGCGTGGGGCAGGAAGCTTTCTTT | CASSVGQEAFF
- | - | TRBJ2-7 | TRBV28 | TGTGCCAGCAGTGTCATAGGGGGATCCTACGAGCAGTACTTC | CASSVIGGSYEQYF
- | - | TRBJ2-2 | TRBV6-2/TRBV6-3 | TGTGCCAGCAGTCCACAACGAGGTGGCACCGGGGAGCTGTTTTTT | CASSPQRGGTGELFF
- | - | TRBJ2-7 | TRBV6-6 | TGTGCCAGCAGTTCCATACTGATCGAGAGGAGCTACGAGCAGTACTTC | CASSSILIERSYEQYF
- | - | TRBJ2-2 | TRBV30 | TGTGCCTGGAGTGTAGTGAGGAACACCGGGGAGCTGTTTTTT | CAWSVVRNTGELFF
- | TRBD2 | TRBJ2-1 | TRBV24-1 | TGTGCCACCAGTGATTTGCCCGGGAGGCTATACAATGAGCAGTTCTTC | CATSDLPGRLYNEQFF
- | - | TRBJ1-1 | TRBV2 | TGTGCCAGCAGCGCCGGGGAGAACACTGAAGCTTTCTTT | CASSAGENTEAFF
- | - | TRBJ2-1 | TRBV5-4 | TGTGCCAGCAGCTCGGGTATCCTCTCCTACAATGAGCAGTTCTTC | CASSSGILSYNEQFF
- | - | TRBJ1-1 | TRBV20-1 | TGCAGTGCCGGGGGCACTGAAGCTTTCTTT | CSAGGTEAFF
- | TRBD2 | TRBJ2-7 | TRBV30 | TGTGCCTGGAGTGTACCCGGGAGGTACCCCTACGAGCAGTACTTC | CAWSVPGRYPYEQYF
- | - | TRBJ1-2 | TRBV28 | TGTGCCAGCAGTCAGGGGATGGGTTGGTATGGCTACACCTTC | CASSQGMGWYGYTF
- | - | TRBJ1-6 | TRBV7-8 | TGTGCCAGCAGCTTACCAGGGAGGAATTCACCCCTCCACTTT | CASSLPGRNSPLHF
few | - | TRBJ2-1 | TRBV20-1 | TGCAGTGCTAGCGGGGATGAGCAGTTCTTC | CSASGDEQFF
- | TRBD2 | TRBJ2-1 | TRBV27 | TGTGCCAGCAGTTCCGCCTATAGCGGGAACTCCTACAATGAGCAGTTCTTC | CASSSAYSGNSYNEQFF
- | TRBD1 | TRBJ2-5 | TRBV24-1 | TGTGCCACCAGTGACATACAGGGGGCTGGAGAGACCCAGTACTTC | CATSDIQGAGETQYF
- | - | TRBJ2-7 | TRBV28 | TGTGCCAGCAGAAACAGGGCGAGAGAGCAGTACTTC | CASRNRAREQYF
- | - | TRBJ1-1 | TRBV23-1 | TGCGCCAGCAGTCGAAGGAGGAGGAGCACTGAAGCTTTCTTT | CASSRRRRSTEAFF
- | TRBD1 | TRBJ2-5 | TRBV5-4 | TGTGCCAGCAGCTCTCGGACAGGGGTGGGAGAGACCCAGTACTTC | CASSSRTGVGETQYF
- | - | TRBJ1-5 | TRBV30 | TGTGCCTGGAGTGTAAGGACGGGGGGGAAAAGCAATCAGCCCCAGCATTTT | CAWSVRTGGKSNQPQHF
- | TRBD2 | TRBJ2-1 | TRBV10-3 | TGTGCCATCAGGAGGTCGGGGGGAGCGGGAGGGGAGCAGTTCTTC | CAIRRSGGAGGEQFF
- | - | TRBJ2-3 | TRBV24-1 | TGTGCCACCAGTGATTTGTTTAGCGAATCGCAGTATTTT | CATSDLFSESQYF
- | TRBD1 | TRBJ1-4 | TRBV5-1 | TGCGCCAGCAGTACAGGGGGAGATGAAAAACTGTTTTTT | CASSTGGDEKLFF
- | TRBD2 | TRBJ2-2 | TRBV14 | TGTGCCAGCAGCCGTATTAGACCGGGACTAGCGGGAGATGGGAACACCGGGGAGCTGTTTTTT | CASSRIRPGLAGDGNTGELFF
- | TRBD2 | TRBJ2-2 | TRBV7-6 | TGTGCCAGCAGCTTAGCAAGGACTAGCGGGAGCGGGGAGCTGTTTTTT | CASSLARTSGSGELFF
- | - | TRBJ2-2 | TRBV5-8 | TGTGCCAGCAGCTACCTGAGACTAGATAATGGCGGGGAGCTGTTTTTT | CASSYLRLDNGGELFF
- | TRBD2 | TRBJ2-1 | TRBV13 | TGTGCCAGCAGCTTACTAGCGGGACGGGATGAGCAGTTCTTC | CASSLLAGRDEQFF
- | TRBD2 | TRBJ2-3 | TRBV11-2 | TGTGCCAGCAGCCCTACCGGGGACTACCACACAGATACGCAGTATTTT | CASSPTGDYHTDTQYF
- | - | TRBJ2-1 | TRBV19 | TGTGCCACCGGACAGATAACTACAGGGGAGCAGTTCTTC | CATGQITTGEQFF